This T cell receptor (beta chain) comes out of a study of PD-1 blockade in classical Hodgkin lymphoma. On the study more broadly: Nivolumab was administered to patients intravenously at 3 mg/kg every 2 weeks.

In its sample, this clone was seen a few times. The antigen remains unidentified. The table came from immunoSEQ multiplex PCR; TCRdb's copy has only in-frame clones and leaves some out. The sample has some 18,000 clones; under 80% are singletons. Study findings and constraints: Baseline diversity in complete responders resembled that of newly diagnosed patients. CD4+ TCR diversity rose significantly by C4D1, and CD8+ TCR diversity did not.

Indicated time point: cycle 4 day 1 (C4D1), after five to seven weeks of nivolumab. Every one of the patients relapsed after autologous stem cell transplantation (brentuximab vedotin exposure was variable). The best responses consisted of complete response, partial response or progressive disease. Germline V CDR1 and CDR2: SGHDT, YYEEEE. The CDR3 length is 13 residues. V dropped 3 bases and J dropped 15 bases, with 19 bases sitting between them. This sequence joins TRBV5-6 and TRBJ2-1; a possible D gene is TRBD1 (5 bases). The sequence was obtained from a human donor with classical Hodgkin lymphoma. The sample consisted of peripheral blood mononuclear cells (PBMCs), taken before the fourth cycle of nivolumab. DNA of the CDR3: TGTGCCAGCAGCTCCACAGGAATACTACACCTGTTCTTC. Its protein is CASSSTGILHLFF.